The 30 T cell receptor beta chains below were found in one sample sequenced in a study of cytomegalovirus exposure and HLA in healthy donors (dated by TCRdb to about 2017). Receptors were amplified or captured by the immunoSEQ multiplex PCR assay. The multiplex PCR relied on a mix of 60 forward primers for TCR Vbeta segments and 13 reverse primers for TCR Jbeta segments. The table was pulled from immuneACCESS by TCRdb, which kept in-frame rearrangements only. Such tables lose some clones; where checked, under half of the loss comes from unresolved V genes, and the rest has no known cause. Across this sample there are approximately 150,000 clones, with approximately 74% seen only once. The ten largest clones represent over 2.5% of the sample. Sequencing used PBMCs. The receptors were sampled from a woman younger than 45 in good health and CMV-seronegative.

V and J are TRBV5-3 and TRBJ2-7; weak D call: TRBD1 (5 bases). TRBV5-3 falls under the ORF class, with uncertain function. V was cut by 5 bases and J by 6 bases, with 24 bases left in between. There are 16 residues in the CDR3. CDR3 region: CARSLTWSPSQGEQYF. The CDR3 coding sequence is TGTGCCAGAAGTTTGACTTGGTCCCCCTCCCAGGGCGAGCAGTACTTC.

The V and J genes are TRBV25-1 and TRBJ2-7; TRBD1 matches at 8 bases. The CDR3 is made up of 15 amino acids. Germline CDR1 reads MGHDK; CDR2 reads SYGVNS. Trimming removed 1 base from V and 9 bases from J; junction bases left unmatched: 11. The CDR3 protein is CASSESGQGPMWQYF. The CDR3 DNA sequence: TGTGCCAGCAGTGAATCAGGACAGGGTCCTATGTGGCAGTACTTC.

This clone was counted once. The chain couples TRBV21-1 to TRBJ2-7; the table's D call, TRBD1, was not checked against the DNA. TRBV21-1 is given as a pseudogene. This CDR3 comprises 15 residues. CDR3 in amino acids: CASSSRQGSPYEQYF. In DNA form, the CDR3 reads TGTGCCAGCAGCTCGCGTCAGGGTTCCCCCTACGAGCAGTACTTC.

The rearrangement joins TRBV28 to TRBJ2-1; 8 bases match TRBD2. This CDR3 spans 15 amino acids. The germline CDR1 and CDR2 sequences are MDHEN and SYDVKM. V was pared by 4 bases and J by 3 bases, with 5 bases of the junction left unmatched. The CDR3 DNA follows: TGTGCCAGCAGTTCAGAGCGGGAGCTCTACAATGAGCAGTTCTTC. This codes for CASSSERELYNEQFF.

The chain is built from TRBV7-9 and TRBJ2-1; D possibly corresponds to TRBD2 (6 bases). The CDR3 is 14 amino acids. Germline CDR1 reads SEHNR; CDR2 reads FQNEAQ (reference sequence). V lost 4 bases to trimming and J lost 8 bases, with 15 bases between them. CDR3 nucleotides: TGTGCCAGCAGCTCCTGGGAGGCGATCTATGAGCAGTTCTTC. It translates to CASSSWEAIYEQFF.

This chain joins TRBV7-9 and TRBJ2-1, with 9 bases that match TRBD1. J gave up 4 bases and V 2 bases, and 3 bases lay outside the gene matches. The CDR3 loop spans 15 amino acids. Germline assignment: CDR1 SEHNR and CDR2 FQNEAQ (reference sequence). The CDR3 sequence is CASSLLDRGYNEQFF. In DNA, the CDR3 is TGTGCCAGCAGCTTACTTGACAGGGGGTACAATGAGCAGTTCTTC.

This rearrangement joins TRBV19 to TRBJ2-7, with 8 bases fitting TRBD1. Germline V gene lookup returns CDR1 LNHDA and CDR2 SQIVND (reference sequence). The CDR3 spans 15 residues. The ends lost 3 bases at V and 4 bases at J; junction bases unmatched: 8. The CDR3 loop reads CASSITRTGRYEQYF. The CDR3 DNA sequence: TGTGCCAGTAGTATCACCCGGACAGGGCGGTACGAGCAGTACTTC.

The CDR3 is CASSVEGYGSPLHF. CDR3 nucleotide sequence: TGTGCCAGCAGCGTTGAGGGATATGGGTCACCCCTCCACTTT. The rearrangement uses TRBV27 and TRBJ1-6; D is unclear. There are 14 residues in the CDR3. Germline CDR1 and CDR2: MNHEY and SMNVEV (reference sequence). V was trimmed by 6 bases and J by 10 bases, leaving 16 bases between them.

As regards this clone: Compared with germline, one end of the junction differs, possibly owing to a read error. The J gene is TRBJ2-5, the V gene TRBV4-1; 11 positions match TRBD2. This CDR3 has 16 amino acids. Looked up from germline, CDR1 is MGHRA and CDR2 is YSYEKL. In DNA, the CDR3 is TGCGCCAGCAGCCAAACTAGCGGGGGCCGCCAAGAGGCCCAGTACTTC. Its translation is CASSQTSGGRQEAQYF.

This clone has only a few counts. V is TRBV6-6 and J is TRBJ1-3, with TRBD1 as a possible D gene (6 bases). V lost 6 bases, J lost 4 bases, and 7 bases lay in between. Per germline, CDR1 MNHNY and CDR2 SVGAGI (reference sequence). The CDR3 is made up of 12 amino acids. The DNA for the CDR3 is TGTGCCAGCAGCACAGGGGGAAACACCATATATTTT. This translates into CASSTGGNTIYF.

In nucleotides, the CDR3 is TGTGCCAGCAGCTTAGTTAGCCAATTAAACCCAGATACGCAGTATTTT. It is translated as CASSLVSQLNPDTQYF. The chain links TRBV7-6 to TRBJ2-3; D remains unclear. The CDR3 is made up of 16 amino acids. V was cut by 1 base and J by 4 bases, with 15 bases left in between. The germline CDR1 and CDR2 sequences are SGHVS and FNYEAQ. The whole variable domain, remainder taken from reference TRBV7-6 and TRBJ2-3, is GAGVSQSPRYKVTKRGQDVALRCDPISGHVSLYWYRQALGQGPEFLTYFNYEAQQDKSGLPNDRFSAERPEGSISTLTIQRTEQRDSAMYRCASSLVSQLNPDTQYFGPGTRLTVL.

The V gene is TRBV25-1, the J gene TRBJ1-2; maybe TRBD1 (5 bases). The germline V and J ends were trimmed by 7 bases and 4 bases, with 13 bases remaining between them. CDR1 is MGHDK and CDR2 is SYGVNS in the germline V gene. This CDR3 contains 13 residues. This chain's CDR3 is CASTWGDGYGYTF. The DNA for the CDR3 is TGTGCCAGCACCTGGGGGGACGGCTATGGCTACACCTTC.

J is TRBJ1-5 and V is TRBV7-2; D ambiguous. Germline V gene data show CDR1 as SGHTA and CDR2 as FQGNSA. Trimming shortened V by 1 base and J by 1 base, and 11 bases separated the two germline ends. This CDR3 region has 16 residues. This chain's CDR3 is CASSLEGPGSNQPQHF. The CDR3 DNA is TGTGCCAGCAGCTTAGAGGGCCCGGGGAGCAATCAGCCCCAGCATTTT.

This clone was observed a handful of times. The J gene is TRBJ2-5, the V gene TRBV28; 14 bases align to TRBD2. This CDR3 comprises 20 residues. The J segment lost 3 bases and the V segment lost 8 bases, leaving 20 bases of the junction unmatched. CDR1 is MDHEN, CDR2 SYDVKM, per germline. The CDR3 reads CASSSYPPRTSGRRKETQYF. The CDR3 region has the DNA TGTGCCAGCTCCAGTTACCCCCCCAGGACTAGCGGGAGGAGAAAAGAGACCCAGTACTTC.

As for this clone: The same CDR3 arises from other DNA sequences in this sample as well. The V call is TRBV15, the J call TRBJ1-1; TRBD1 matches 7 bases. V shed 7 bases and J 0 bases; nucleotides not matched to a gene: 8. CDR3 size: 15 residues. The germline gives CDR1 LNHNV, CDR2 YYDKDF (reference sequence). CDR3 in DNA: TGTGCCACCAACAAAGGGGACAGAGTGAACACTGAAGCTTTCTTT. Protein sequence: CATNKGDRVNTEAFF.

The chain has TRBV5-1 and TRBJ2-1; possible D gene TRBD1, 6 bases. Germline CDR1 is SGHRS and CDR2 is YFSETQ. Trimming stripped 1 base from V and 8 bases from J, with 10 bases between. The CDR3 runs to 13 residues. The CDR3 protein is CASSLLRGDEQFF. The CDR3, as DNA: TGCGCCAGCAGCTTGCTCAGGGGCGATGAGCAGTTCTTC.

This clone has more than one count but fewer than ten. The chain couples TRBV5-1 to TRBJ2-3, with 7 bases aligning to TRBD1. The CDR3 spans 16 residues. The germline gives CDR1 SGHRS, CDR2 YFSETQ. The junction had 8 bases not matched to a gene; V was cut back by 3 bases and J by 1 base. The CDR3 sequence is CASSSEPGQRTDTQYF. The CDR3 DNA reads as TGCGCCAGCAGCTCAGAGCCGGGACAGCGCACAGATACGCAGTATTTT.

CDR3 sequence reads: CASSSHRATNEKLFF. CDR3 DNA: TGTGCCAGCAGCTCACACAGAGCAACTAATGAAAAACTGTTTTTT. The rearrangement joins TRBV7-9 to TRBJ1-4; no reliable D call. Germline values: CDR1 SEHNR, CDR2 FQNEAQ (reference sequence). Between the trimmed V and J ends, which lost 4 bases and 0 bases, there was a span of 9 bases. The CDR3 covers 15 residues.

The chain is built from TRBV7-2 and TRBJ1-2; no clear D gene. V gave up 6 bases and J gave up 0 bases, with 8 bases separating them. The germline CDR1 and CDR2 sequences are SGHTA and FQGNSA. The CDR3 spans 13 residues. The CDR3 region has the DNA TGTGCCAGCAGGGCAGACACTAACTATGGCTACACCTTC. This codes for CASRADTNYGYTF.

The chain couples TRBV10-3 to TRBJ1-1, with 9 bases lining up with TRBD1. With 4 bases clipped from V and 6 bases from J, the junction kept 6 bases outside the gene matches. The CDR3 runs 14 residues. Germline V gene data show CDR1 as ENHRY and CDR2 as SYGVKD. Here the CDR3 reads CAISVSGQGSEAFF. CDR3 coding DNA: TGTGCCATCAGTGTATCGGGACAGGGTTCTGAAGCTTTCTTT.

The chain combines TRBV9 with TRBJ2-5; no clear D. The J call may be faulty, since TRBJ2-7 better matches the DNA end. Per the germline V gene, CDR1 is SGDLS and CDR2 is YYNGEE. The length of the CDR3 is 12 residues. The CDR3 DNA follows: TGTGCCAGCAGACCCTCCCCCTTCGAGCAGTACTTC. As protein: CASRPSPFEQYF.

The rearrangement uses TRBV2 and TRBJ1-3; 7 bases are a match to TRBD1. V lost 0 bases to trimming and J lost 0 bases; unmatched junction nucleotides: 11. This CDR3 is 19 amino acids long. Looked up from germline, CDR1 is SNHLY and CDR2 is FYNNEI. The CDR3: CASSEARTGFTHSGNTIYF. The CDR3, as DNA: TGTGCCAGCAGTGAAGCAAGGACAGGCTTTACCCACTCTGGAAACACCATATATTTT.

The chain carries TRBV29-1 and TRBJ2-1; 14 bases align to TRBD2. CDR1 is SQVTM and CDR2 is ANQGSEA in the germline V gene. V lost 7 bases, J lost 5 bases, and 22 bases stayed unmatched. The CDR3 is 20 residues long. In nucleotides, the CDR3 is TGCAGCGCCGGACCCCAGGGACTAGCGGGAGACCCCCGTGAAAACAATGAGCAGTTCTTC. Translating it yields CSAGPQGLAGDPRENNEQFF.

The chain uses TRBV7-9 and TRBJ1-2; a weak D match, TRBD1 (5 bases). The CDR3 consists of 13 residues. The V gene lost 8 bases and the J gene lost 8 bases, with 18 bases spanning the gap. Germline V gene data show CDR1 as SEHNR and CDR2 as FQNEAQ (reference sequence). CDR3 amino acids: CASLGREAEGYTF. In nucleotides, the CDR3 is TGTGCCAGCCTGGGCAGGGAGGCGGAGGGCTACACCTTC.

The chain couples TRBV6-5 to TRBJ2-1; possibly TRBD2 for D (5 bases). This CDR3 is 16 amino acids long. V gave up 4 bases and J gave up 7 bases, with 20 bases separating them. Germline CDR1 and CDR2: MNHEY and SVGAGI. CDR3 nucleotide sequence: TGTGCCAGCAGTTCCGTGGCGGGTACCTGGGGAAATGAGCAGTTCTTC. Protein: CASSSVAGTWGNEQFF.

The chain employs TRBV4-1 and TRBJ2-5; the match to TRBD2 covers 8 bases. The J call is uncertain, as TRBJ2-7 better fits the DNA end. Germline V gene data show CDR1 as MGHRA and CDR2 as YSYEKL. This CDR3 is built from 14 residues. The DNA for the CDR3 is TGCGCCAGCAGCCAAGAAGCGGGAGTTTTCGAGCAGTACTTC. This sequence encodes CASSQEAGVFEQYF.

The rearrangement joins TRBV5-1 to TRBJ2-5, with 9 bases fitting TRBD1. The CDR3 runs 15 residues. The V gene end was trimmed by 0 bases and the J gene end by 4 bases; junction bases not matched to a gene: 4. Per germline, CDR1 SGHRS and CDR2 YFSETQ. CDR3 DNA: TGCGCCAGCAGCTTGGTAACAGGGGGCTTAGAGACCCAGTACTTC. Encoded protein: CASSLVTGGLETQYF.

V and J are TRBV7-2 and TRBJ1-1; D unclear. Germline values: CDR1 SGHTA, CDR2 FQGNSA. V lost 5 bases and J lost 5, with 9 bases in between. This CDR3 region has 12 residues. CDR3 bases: TGTGCCAGCAGCCTATCGGGTACTGAAGCTTTCTTT. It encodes CASSLSGTEAFF.

The CDR3 DNA reads as TGCGCCAGCAGCTTGGTTGGAGGCCCTGAAGCTTTCTTT. It codes for CASSLVGGPEAFF. The chain has TRBV5-1 and TRBJ1-1; the D is unclear. Germline V lookup: CDR1 SGHRS, CDR2 YFSETQ. The CDR3 contains 13 residues. Trimming pared 0 bases from V and 6 bases from J, leaving 9 bases between.

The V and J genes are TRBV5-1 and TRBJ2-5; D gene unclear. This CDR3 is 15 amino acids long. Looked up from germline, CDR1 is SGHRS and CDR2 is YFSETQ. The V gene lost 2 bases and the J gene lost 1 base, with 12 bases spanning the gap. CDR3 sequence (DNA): TGCGCCAGCAGCTTAAGTTTCAGAAGCCAAGAGACCCAGTACTTC. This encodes CASSLSFRSQETQYF.